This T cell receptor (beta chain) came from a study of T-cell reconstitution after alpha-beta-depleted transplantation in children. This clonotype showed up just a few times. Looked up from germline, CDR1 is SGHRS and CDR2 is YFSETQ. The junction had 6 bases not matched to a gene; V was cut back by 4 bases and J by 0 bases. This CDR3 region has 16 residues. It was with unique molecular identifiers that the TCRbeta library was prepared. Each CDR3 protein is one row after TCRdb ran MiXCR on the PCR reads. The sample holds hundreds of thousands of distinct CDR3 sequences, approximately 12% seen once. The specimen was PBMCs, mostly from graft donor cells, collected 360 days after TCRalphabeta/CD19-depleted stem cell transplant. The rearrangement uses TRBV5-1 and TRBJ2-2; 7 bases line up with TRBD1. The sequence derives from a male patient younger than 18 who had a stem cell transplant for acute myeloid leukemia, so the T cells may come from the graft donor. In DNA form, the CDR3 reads TGCGCCAGCAGCGGCAAAGGGACAGCGAACACCGGGGAGCTGTTTTTT. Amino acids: CASSGKGTANTGELFF.